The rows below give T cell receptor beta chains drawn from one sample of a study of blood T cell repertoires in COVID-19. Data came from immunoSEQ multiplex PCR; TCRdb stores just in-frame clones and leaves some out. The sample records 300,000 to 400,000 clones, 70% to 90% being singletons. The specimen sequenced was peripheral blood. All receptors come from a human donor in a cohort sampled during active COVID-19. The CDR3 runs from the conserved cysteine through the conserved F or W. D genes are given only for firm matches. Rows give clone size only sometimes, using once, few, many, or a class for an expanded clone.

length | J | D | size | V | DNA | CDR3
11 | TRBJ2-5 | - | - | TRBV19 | TGTGCCAGTAGTATCTCGGAGACCCAGTACTTC | CASSISETQYF
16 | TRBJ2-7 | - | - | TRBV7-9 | TGTGCCAGCAGCCACATGACTACCCTTTACATGTACGAGCAGTACTTC | CASSHMTTLYMYEQYF
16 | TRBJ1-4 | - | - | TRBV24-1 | TGTGCCACCAGTGATGGGAGACTGACCCCTTATGAAAAACTGTTTTTT | CATSDGRLTPYEKLFF
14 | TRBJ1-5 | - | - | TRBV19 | TGTGCCAGTAGTATTGTGGCGGTCGGGCAGCCCCAGCATTTT | CASSIVAVGQPQHF
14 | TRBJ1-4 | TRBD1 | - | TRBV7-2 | TGTGCCAGCAGCCATGACAGGGACGATGAAAAACTGTTTTTT | CASSHDRDDEKLFF
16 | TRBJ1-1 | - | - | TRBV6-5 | TGTGCCAGCAGTTACTCATTTTCGGGTGTGGGCACTGAAGCTTTCTTT | CASSYSFSGVGTEAFF
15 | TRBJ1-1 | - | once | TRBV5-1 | TGCGCCAGCAGCTTGAACGCCAGGGATGGGACTGAAGCTTTCTTT | CASSLNARDGTEAFF
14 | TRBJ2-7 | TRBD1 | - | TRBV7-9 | TGTGCCAGCAGCTCACCGAGACAGGGACGGGAGCAGTACTTC | CASSSPRQGREQYF
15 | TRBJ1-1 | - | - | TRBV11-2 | TGTGCCAGCAGCTTAGGTCAAGGAGGGAACACTGAAGCTTTCTTT | CASSLGQGGNTEAFF
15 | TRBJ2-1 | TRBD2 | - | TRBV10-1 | TGCGCCAGCAGTGGGGAGGGAAGCTCCTACAATGAGCAGTTCTTC | CASSGEGSSYNEQFF
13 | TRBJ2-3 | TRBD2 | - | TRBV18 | TGTGCCAGCTCTCCTAGCGGGAGTGATACGCAGTATTTT | CASSPSGSDTQYF
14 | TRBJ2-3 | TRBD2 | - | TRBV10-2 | TGCGCCAGCAGGGTAGCGGGGATCACAGATACGCAGTATTTT | CASRVAGITDTQYF
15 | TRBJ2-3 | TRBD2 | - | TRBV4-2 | TGTGCCAGCAGCCAAGAACTAGCGGTCACAGATACGCAGTATTTT | CASSQELAVTDTQYF
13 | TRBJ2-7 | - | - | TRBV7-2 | TGTGCCAGCAGCCCTGTACAGGGTTACGAGCAGTACTTC | CASSPVQGYEQYF
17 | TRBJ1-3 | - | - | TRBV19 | TGTGCCAGTAGCCCGCTCCTCAGGGGATCCTCTGGAAACACCATATATTTT | CASSPLLRGSSGNTIYF
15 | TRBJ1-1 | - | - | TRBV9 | TGTGCCAGCAGCACCCATGTGAGTGGGGGCGAGGAAGCTTTCTTT | CASSTHVSGGEEAFF
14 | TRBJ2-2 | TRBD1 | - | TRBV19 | TGTGCCAGCAAGACAGGGACGAACACCGGGGAGCTGTTTTTT | CASKTGTNTGELFF
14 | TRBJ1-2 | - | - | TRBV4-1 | TGCGCCAGCAGCCAAGATCTAAACAGCTGGGGCTACACCTTC | CASSQDLNSWGYTF
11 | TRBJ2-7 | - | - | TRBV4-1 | TGCGCCAGCAGCGGAGGGATCGAGCAGTACTTC | CASSGGIEQYF
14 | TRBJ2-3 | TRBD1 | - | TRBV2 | TGTGCCAGCAATCTAGGGGGCTTTTCAGATACGCAGTATTTT | CASNLGGFSDTQYF
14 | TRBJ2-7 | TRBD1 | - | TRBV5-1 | TGCGCCAGCAGCCAGGGACAGGGACCCTACGAGCAGTACTTC | CASSQGQGPYEQYF
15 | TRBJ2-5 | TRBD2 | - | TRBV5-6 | TGTGCCAGCAGCCGGGAGGCTAGCGGGGTTTTGACCCAGTACTTC | CASSREASGVLTQYF
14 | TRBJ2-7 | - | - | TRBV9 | TGTGCCAGCAGCGTAGGAAATAGCGACTACGAGCAGTACTTC | CASSVGNSDYEQYF
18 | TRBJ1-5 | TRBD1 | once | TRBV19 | TGTGCCAGTAGTTCAAAGCTCACAGGGGAATTGGGCAATCAGCCCCAGCATTTT | CASSSKLTGELGNQPQHF
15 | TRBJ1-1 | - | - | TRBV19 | TGTGCCAGTAGCCCATTCAGACACTCGAACACTGAAGCTTTCTTT | CASSPFRHSNTEAFF
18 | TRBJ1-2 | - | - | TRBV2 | TGTGCCAGCAGTGAACGGGCCAGGGAAATAGATGTGTTCTATGGCTACACCTTC | CASSERAREIDVFYGYTF
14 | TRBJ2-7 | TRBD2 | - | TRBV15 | TGTGCCACCAGCTGGGGCGGGAGAGGAAGCGAGCAGTACTTC | CATSWGGRGSEQYF
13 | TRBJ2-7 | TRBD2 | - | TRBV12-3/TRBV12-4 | TGTGCCAGCAGTTTGGGCGGGGGGGCGGTGCAGTACTTC | CASSLGGGAVQYF
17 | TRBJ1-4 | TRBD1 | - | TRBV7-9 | TGTGCCAGCAGCCATGACAGGGACAGATCTGATTGGGAAAAACTGTTTTTT | CASSHDRDRSDWEKLFF
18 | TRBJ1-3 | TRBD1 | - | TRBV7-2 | TGTGCCAGCAGCCTTATCAAAATCGGGACAGGGCTGGGAAACACCATATATTTT | CASSLIKIGTGLGNTIYF
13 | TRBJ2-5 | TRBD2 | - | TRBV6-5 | TGTGCCAGTCGAGGGCTAGCGGGGGAGACCCAGTACTTC | CASRGLAGETQYF
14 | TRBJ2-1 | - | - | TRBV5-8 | TGTGCCAGCAGCTTGTCTAGCTCCTACAATGAGCAGTTCTTC | CASSLSSSYNEQFF
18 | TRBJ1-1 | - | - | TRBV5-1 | TGCGCCAGCAGCTTCGGTGGGGGGGTATCGGTTATGAACACTGAAGCTTTCTTT | CASSFGGGVSVMNTEAFF